The 10 T cell receptor beta chains reported below all come from one sample, sequenced in a study of beta chain features in type 1 diabetes. cDNA synthesis used the whole RNA isolate, giving expressed TCRB sequences. Method: immunoSEQ multiplex PCR; TCRdb's copy keeps in-frame clones and lacks some. Of over 100,000 clones in the sample, about 40% are singletons; the top ten hold about 0.07%. The sample consisted of stem cell memory CD4+ T cells from blood. These receptors were collected from a young woman in good health.

This clone was seen a few times. The J gene is TRBJ1-2, the V gene TRBV28; weak D call: TRBD1 (5 bases). CDR1 is MDHEN and CDR2 is SYDVKM in the germline V gene. The CDR3 has 12 residues. Between the trimmed V and J ends, which lost 5 bases and 8 bases, there was a span of 12 bases. Here the CDR3 DNA reads TGTGCCAGCAGTGGGGGAGGCCGGGGCTACACCTTC. Translation gives CASSGGGRGYTF.

The V gene is TRBV28, the J gene TRBJ1-2, with 8 bases identical to TRBD1. The J segment lost 4 bases and the V segment lost 3 bases, leaving 4 bases of the junction unmatched. Germline values: CDR1 MDHEN, CDR2 SYDVKM. CDR3 length: 14 amino acids. CDR3 in DNA: TGTGCCAGCAGTTTCAGGGGGCATGGCTATGGCTACACCTTC. Its translation: CASSFRGHGYGYTF.

This clone was detected a few times. This CDR3 is CASSQRVLLNYEQYF. The CDR3 DNA sequence: TGTGCCAGCAGTCAGCGGGTCCTACTAAACTACGAGCAGTACTTC. V usage is TRBV6-6 and J usage is TRBJ2-7; maybe TRBD2 (6 bases). The CDR3 is 15 amino acids. Germline lookup yields CDR1 MNHNY and CDR2 SVGAGI (reference sequence). V lost 5 bases and J 3 bases, leaving 17 bases between the germline ends.

V is TRBV28 and J is TRBJ2-7; a possible D gene is TRBD1 (5 bases). The CDR3 length is 14 residues. CDR1 and CDR2 (germline): MDHEN, SYDVKM. V shed 10 bases and J shed 0 bases, with 16 bases lying between them. CDR3 coding DNA: TGTGCCACACAAAGGGGAATGAGCTCCTACGAGCAGTACTTC. Its protein product is CATQRGMSSYEQYF.

The DNA of the CDR3 is TGTGCCAGCCGCGGGACCCTCTCCTACAATGAGCAGTTCTTC. Its protein is CASRGTLSYNEQFF. The chain couples TRBV6-5 to TRBJ2-1; a possible D gene is TRBD2 (6 bases). Trimming removed 8 bases at V and 0 bases at J, with 11 bases between. There are 14 residues in the CDR3. CDR1 is MNHEY and CDR2 is SVGAGI in the germline V gene.

V and J are TRBV30 and TRBJ2-5; TRBD1 aligns across 8 bases. The J call may be faulty, since TRBJ2-7 better matches the DNA end. The CDR3 runs to 16 residues. CDR1 GTSNPN and CDR2 SVGIG come from the germline V gene (reference sequence). The CDR3 loop reads CAWSVRWQGARYEQYF. The CDR3 region has the DNA TGTGCCTGGAGTGTACGGTGGCAGGGGGCGAGGTACGAGCAGTACTTC.

This clone was found a few times. This sequence joins TRBV15 and TRBJ2-3; maybe TRBD1 (5 bases). The V gene's germline CDR1 is LNHNV and CDR2 YYDKDF (reference sequence). The V and J ends lost 0 bases and 3 bases respectively, with 7 bases between them. This CDR3 has 14 residues. CDR3 DNA sequence: TGTGCCACCAGCAGAGATCAGGGAACAGATACGCAGTATTTT. Translation: CATSRDQGTDTQYF.

The chain carries TRBV28 and TRBJ2-3, with 10 bases lining up with TRBD2. The trim removed 1 base at V and 4 bases at J, leaving 8 bases unmatched. The CDR3 has 17 amino acids. Germline values: CDR1 MDHEN, CDR2 SYDVKM. CDR3 residues: CASSLYPSGSVADTQYF. The CDR3 DNA sequence: TGTGCCAGCAGTTTATATCCTAGCGGGAGTGTCGCAGATACGCAGTATTTT.

This clone has a single count. The chain carries TRBV7-2 and TRBJ1-5; TRBD1 aligns across 9 bases. This CDR3 is 15 amino acids long. Looked up from germline, CDR1 is SGHTA and CDR2 is FQGNSA. The ends lost 5 bases at V and 3 bases at J; junction bases unmatched: 5. The CDR3 region is CASSPTGGINQPQHF. The CDR3, as DNA: TGTGCCAGCAGCCCCACAGGGGGCATCAATCAGCCCCAGCATTTT.

The chain couples TRBV10-3 to TRBJ2-7, with 7 bases matching TRBD2. Germline V gene lookup returns CDR1 ENHRY and CDR2 SYGVKD. Losses at the gene ends were 11 bases for V and 0 bases for J; bases not matched to a gene: 13. This CDR3 contains 15 residues. CDR3 coding DNA: TGTGCCTCCAGGGCCTCCGCTAGCGGCTCCTACGAGCAGTACTTC. Its translation: CASRASASGSYEQYF.